A selection of T cell receptor beta chains follows, all from one sample in a study of T-cell memory formation after mild COVID-19. TCRdb recomputed calls from the 5' RACE reads with MiXCR, one row per CDR3 protein. The table includes 250,000 to 350,000 distinct CDR3 sequences, approximately 15% detected once. The sample consisted of PBMCs or a T cell subset sorted from them (not recorded which). Receptor source: a man younger than 30 who had mild COVID-19 (a few samples of this study predate the infection). Cell type and time point are not known. Each CDR3 is given with its conserved first and last residue. The order of the fields is V gene, J gene, clone size, D gene, CDR3 protein, CDR3 DNA. The D gene is left open where the match is weak. Only some rows state a clone size, as once, few, many or a class for expanded clones.

>TRBV10-3|TRBJ1-1|.|.
CAITLVENTEAFF
TGTGCCATCACCCTAGTGGAGAACACTGAAGCTTTCTTT
>TRBV28|TRBJ1-2|.|.
CASSLKPYGYTF
TGTGCCAGCAGTTTAAAACCGTATGGCTACACCTTC
>TRBV18|TRBJ2-3|few|.
CASSPTAGPDTQYF
TGTGCCAGCTCCCCCACGGCAGGGCCAGATACGCAGTATTTT
>TRBV6-1|TRBJ1-1|few|.
CASSREGEGANTEAFF
TGTGCCAGCAGCCGCGAGGGGGAGGGAGCGAACACTGAAGCTTTCTTT
>TRBV4-3|TRBJ1-1|.|TRBD1
CASSQDMPGQRLNTEAFF
TGCGCCAGCAGCCAAGATATGCCGGGACAGCGCTTGAACACTGAAGCTTTCTTT
>TRBV11-2|TRBJ2-2|many|TRBD2
CASSPPVGGGRTGELFF
TGTGCCAGCAGCCCGCCGGTCGGCGGGGGGAGGACCGGGGAGCTGTTTTTT
>TRBV12-3/TRBV12-4|TRBJ2-1|many|.
CASSTWTTSVFF
TGTGCCAGCAGTACATGGACCACTTCGGTGTTCTTC
>TRBV7-6|TRBJ1-1|.|.
CASSLGSVSEAFF
TGTGCCAGCAGCTTAGGATCTGTTTCTGAAGCTTTCTTT
>TRBV7-9|TRBJ2-2|.|TRBD2
CASSPQRGLGTGELFF
TGTGCCAGCAGCCCCCAGAGGGGACTAGGAACCGGGGAGCTGTTTTTT
>TRBV7-9|TRBJ1-4|few|TRBD1
CASSPTGGVGNEKLFF
TGTGCCAGCAGCCCTACAGGGGGTGTGGGTAATGAAAAACTGTTTTTT
>TRBV12-3/TRBV12-4|TRBJ1-3|.|.
CASTFRGLSIWTNTIYF
TGTGCCAGCACTTTCCGGGGTCTCTCGATCTGGACTAACACCATATATTTT
>TRBV14|TRBJ2-1|.|.
CASSRRGTYNEQFF
TGTGCCAGCAGCCGACGGGGGACCTACAATGAGCAGTTCTTC
>TRBV7-6|TRBJ2-2|once|TRBD1
CASSPGQGIAGELFF
TGTGCCAGCAGCCCCGGACAGGGGATCGCCGGGGAGCTGTTTTTT
>TRBV12-3/TRBV12-4|TRBJ2-2|.|.
CASSLTVSLGANTGELFF
TGTGCCAGCAGTTTAACAGTCTCCCTTGGGGCGAACACCGGGGAGCTGTTTTTT
>TRBV7-8|TRBJ1-1|few|TRBD1
CASSVTGAGRTEAFF
TGTGCCAGCAGCGTTACAGGGGCCGGGAGGACTGAAGCTTTCTTT
>TRBV12-3/TRBV12-4|TRBJ1-4|few|.
CASSLGTFNEKLFF
TGTGCCAGCAGTTTAGGGACGTTTAATGAAAAACTGTTTTTT
>TRBV12-3/TRBV12-4|TRBJ2-7|few|TRBD2
CASSLEGGGSSYEQYF
TGTGCCAGCAGTTTAGAAGGCGGGGGGAGCTCCTACGAGCAGTACTTC
>TRBV18|TRBJ2-3|.|.
CASSREPSTDTQYF
TGTGCCAGCTCACGGGAGCCTAGCACAGATACGCAGTATTTT
>TRBV18|TRBJ2-3|few|.
CASSPTSDTQYF
TGTGCCAGCTCACCCACATCAGATACGCAGTATTTT
>TRBV4-1|TRBJ1-1|few|.
CASSQDPPQTLNTEAFF
TGCGCCAGCAGCCAAGATCCCCCCCAGACGTTGAACACTGAAGCTTTCTTT
>TRBV20-1|TRBJ2-5|few|TRBD2
CSARDPRGMWETQYF
TGCAGTGCTAGAGATCCGCGGGGGATGTGGGAGACCCAGTACTTC
>TRBV4-3|TRBJ2-7|few|.
CASSYGANYEQYF
TGCGCCAGCAGCTACGGAGCCAACTACGAGCAGTACTTC
>TRBV7-9|TRBJ1-2|many|.
CASSLGTENYGYTF
TGTGCCAGCAGCTTAGGTACAGAGAACTATGGCTACACCTTC
>TRBV12-3/TRBV12-4|TRBJ2-1|many|.
CASSFTDYNEQFF
TGTGCCAGCAGTTTCACAGATTACAATGAGCAGTTCTTC
>TRBV6-5|TRBJ2-2|.|.
CASSPLVLTGELFF
TGTGCCAGCAGCCCACTAGTCCTCACCGGGGAGCTGTTTTTT
>TRBV30|TRBJ2-3|few|.
CAWSRSGSTDTQYF
TGTGCCTGGAGTCGTAGCGGCTCCACAGATACGCAGTATTTT
>TRBV18|TRBJ2-3|.|.
CASSPWGPGVRTDTQYF
TGTGCCAGCTCACCATGGGGGCCAGGAGTGAGGACAGATACGCAGTATTTT
>TRBV6-1|TRBJ1-5|.|.
CASVTLLDRVYQPQHF
TGTGCCAGCGTGACTCTCCTCGACAGAGTCTATCAGCCCCAGCATTTT
>TRBV29-1|TRBJ2-7|few|.
CSVAGTSPPEEQYF
TGCAGCGTAGCCGGGACATCTCCTCCGGAAGAGCAGTACTTC
>TRBV18|TRBJ2-3|.|.
CASSRGVADTQYF
TGTGCCAGCTCGCGCGGGGTTGCAGATACGCAGTATTTT
>TRBV20-1|TRBJ2-1|.|TRBD2
CSARTLAGTEQFF
TGCAGTGCTAGGACCTTAGCGGGGACAGAGCAGTTCTTC
>TRBV6-6|TRBJ2-3|few|.
CATRSGDTQYF
TGTGCCACCCGGAGTGGAGATACGCAGTATTTT
>TRBV19|TRBJ2-7|.|.
CASSWGSPYEQYF
TGTGCCAGTAGTTGGGGGTCTCCCTACGAGCAGTACTTC
>TRBV9|TRBJ2-2|once|TRBD2
CASSVDPSGGDRELFF
TGTGCCAGCAGCGTAGACCCTAGCGGGGGGGACCGGGAGCTGTTTTTT
>TRBV20-1|TRBJ1-1|few|TRBD1
CSANPTGKDTEAFF
TGCAGTGCTAATCCGACAGGGAAAGACACTGAAGCTTTCTTT
>TRBV5-1|TRBJ1-1|few|.
CASSRSGANTEAFF
TGCGCCAGCAGCCGGTCAGGGGCGAACACTGAAGCTTTCTTT
>TRBV23-1|TRBJ2-5|.|.
CASSSWGRGWAQYF
TGCGCCAGCAGTTCTTGGGGCCGCGGGTGGGCCCAGTACTTC
>TRBV7-9|TRBJ1-5|few|.
CASSLADAYQPQHF
TGTGCCAGCAGCTTAGCGGATGCATATCAGCCCCAGCATTTT
>TRBV7-8|TRBJ2-4|.|.
CASSLSTGRGNIQYF
TGTGCCAGCAGCCTATCGACAGGGAGGGGAAACATTCAGTACTTC
>TRBV11-2|TRBJ2-5|few|.
CASSSLYEGLYQETQYF
TGTGCCAGCAGCTCCCTTTACGAGGGCCTGTACCAAGAGACCCAGTACTTC